Presented here are 13 T cell receptor beta chains from one specimen sequenced in a study of T cell changes during pregnancy in multiple sclerosis. Libraries were prepared by immunoSEQ multiplex PCR; TCRdb keeps only in-frame clonotypes and omits some of them. In the table there are approximately 59,000 clones, more than 75% of which are singletons. This specimen was peripheral blood, taken in the third trimester of pregnancy. These TCRs come from a female donor in good health, enrolled as a control in a pregnancy study.

The rearrangement joins TRBV18 to TRBJ2-1, with D possibly TRBD1 on 6 matching bases. The CDR3 has 17 amino acids. The germline V gene has CDR1 KGHSH and CDR2 LQKENI. Deletions cut 3 bases from V and 4 bases from J, with 19 bases between. CDR3 protein: CASSPKAPGAIYNEQFF. For the CDR3, the DNA is TGTGCCAGCTCACCTAAAGCCCCAGGGGCGATATACAATGAGCAGTTCTTC.

This chain joins TRBV4-2 and TRBJ1-2; no clear D gene. CDR1 LGHNA and CDR2 YNFKEQ come from the germline V gene. The V and J ends lost 1 base and 8 bases respectively, with 11 bases between them. The CDR3 spans 13 residues. CDR3 amino acids: CASSQAADGGYTF. The CDR3 DNA reads as TGTGCCAGCAGCCAAGCGGCGGATGGAGGCTACACCTTC.

This clone has just one count. This chain joins TRBV10-2 and TRBJ1-4; the match to TRBD1 covers 9 bases. Looked up from germline, CDR1 is WSHSY and CDR2 is SAAADI. The trim removed 2 bases at V and 8 bases at J, leaving 3 bases unmatched. The CDR3 spans 14 residues. The CDR3 loop is CASSERTGEEKLFF. The CDR3 DNA sequence: TGCGCCAGCAGTGAGAGGACAGGGGAGGAAAAACTGTTTTTT.

This clone was seen more than once but under ten times. This chain uses TRBV14 with TRBJ2-1; possibly TRBD2 for D (6 bases). Trimming removed 5 bases from V and 6 bases from J, with 14 bases in between. The CDR3 spans 14 residues. Per germline, CDR1 SGHDN and CDR2 FVKESK. The CDR3 is CASSRSDGSNEQFF. The CDR3 DNA follows: TGTGCCAGCAGCAGGAGTGACGGGAGCAATGAGCAGTTCTTC.

This chain joins TRBV4-3 and TRBJ2-2; 7 bases agree with TRBD2. Trimming at V came to 3 bases and at J to 4 bases, leaving 5 bases not matched to a gene. The length of the CDR3 is 15 residues. Per germline, CDR1 LGHNA and CDR2 YSLEER. This CDR3 is CASSQGVAGTGELFF. The CDR3 coding sequence is TGCGCCAGCAGCCAGGGGGTAGCGGGCACCGGGGAGCTGTTTTTT.

This sequence joins TRBV4-2 and TRBJ2-2; 8 nucleotides agree with TRBD2. CDR1 and CDR2 (germline): LGHNA, YNFKEQ. The CDR3 spans 14 residues. The ends lost 8 bases at V and 3 bases at J; junction bases unmatched: 5. The CDR3 spells CASRPGGDTGELFF. The CDR3 coding sequence is TGTGCCAGCCGCCCCGGGGGGGACACCGGGGAGCTGTTTTTT.

The CDR3 DNA reads TGTGCCAGCAGCCGGACAGCTTCCTATGGCTACACCTTC. Translation gives CASSRTASYGYTF. The chain combines TRBV7-6 with TRBJ1-2, with D possibly TRBD1 on 6 matching bases. Germline CDR1 reads SGHVS; CDR2 reads FNYEAQ. V dropped 5 bases and J dropped 4 bases, with 11 bases sitting between them. The CDR3 runs to 13 residues.

The table lists this clone with a few counts. The chain joins TRBV6-6 to TRBJ1-2, with TRBD1 matching over 9 bases. The CDR3 extends over 12 amino acids. V lost 4 bases, J lost 10 bases, and 4 bases stayed unmatched. CDR1 and CDR2 (germline): MNHNY, SVGAGI (reference sequence). The CDR3 loop is CASSLQGADYTF. The DNA for the CDR3 is TGTGCCAGCAGTTTACAGGGGGCTGACTACACCTTC.

This sequence joins TRBV7-3 and TRBJ2-1; TRBD1 might be the D (6 bases). There are 13 residues in the CDR3. The V gene's germline CDR1 is SGHTA and CDR2 FQGTGA. V dropped 5 bases and J dropped 7 bases, with 12 bases sitting between them. The chain's CDR3 is CASSLDSTNEQFF. As DNA, the CDR3 is TGTGCCAGCAGCCTGGACAGTACGAATGAGCAGTTCTTC.

The chain carries TRBV5-8 and TRBJ2-1; 10 bases are shared with TRBD2. The CDR3 covers 17 residues. J was trimmed by 4 bases and V by 4 bases; bases with no gene match: 11. The germline V gene has CDR1 SGHTS and CDR2 YDEGEE. The CDR3 DNA follows: TGTGCCAGCAGCCGGGGGGGACTAGCGCCCTTTTACAATGAGCAGTTCTTC. Protein: CASSRGGLAPFYNEQFF.

This chain uses TRBV5-1 with TRBJ1-6; no definite D call. Deletions cut 4 bases from V and 3 bases from J, with 14 bases between. Germline V gives CDR1 SGHRS, CDR2 YFSETQ. The CDR3 covers 16 residues. The CDR3 DNA sequence: TGCGCCAGCAGCCTCACGGTCGGGAACTATAATTCACCCCTCCACTTT. This codes for CASSLTVGNYNSPLHF.

This clone was counted a single time. This chain uses TRBV27 with TRBJ2-6; TRBD1 matches 9 bases. V lost 7 bases to trimming and J lost 0 bases; unmatched junction nucleotides: 16. CDR3 length: 20 amino acids. Germline CDR1 reads MNHEY; CDR2 reads SMNVEV (reference sequence). Here the CDR3 reads CASTPVSRGQGRSGANVLTF. CDR3 nucleotides: TGTGCCAGCACTCCCGTTTCGCGGGGACAGGGCCGCTCTGGGGCCAACGTCCTGACTTTC. Looking up the rest from reference TRBV27 and TRBJ2-6 gives the full variable domain: EAQVTQNPRYLITVTGKKLTVTCSQNMNHEYMSWYRQDPGLGLRQIYYSMNVEVTDKGDVPEGYKVSRKEKRNFPLILESPSPNQTSLYFCASTPVSRGQGRSGANVLTFGAGSRLTVL.

The sample holds a few counts of this clone. The CDR3 region has the DNA TGTGCCAGCACCATCGGAGGGGCAGCGGGCACTGAAGCTTTCTTT. Its protein product is CASTIGGAAGTEAFF. This sequence joins TRBV28 and TRBJ1-1; D is perhaps TRBD1 (5 bases). The CDR3 contains 15 residues. V lost 7 bases and J lost 4, with 19 bases in between. Germline CDR1 MDHEN, CDR2 SYDVKM.